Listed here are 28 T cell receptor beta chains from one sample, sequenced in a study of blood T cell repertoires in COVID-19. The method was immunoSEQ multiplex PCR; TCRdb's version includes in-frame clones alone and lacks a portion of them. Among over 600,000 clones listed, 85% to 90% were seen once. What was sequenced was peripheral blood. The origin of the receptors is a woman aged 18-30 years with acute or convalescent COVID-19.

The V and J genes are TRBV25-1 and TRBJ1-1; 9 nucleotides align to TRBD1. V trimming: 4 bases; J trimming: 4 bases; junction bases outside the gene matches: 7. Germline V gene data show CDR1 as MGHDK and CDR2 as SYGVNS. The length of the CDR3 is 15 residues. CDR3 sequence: CASSAQGALGTEAFF. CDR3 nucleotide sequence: TGTGCCAGCAGTGCACAGGGGGCGCTTGGCACTGAAGCTTTCTTT.

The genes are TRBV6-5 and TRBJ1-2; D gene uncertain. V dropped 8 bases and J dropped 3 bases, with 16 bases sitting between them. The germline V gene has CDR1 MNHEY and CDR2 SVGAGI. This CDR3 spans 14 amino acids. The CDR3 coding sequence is TGTGCCAGCGCTCAATACCCCGGGGACTATGGCTACACCTTC. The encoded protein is CASAQYPGDYGYTF.

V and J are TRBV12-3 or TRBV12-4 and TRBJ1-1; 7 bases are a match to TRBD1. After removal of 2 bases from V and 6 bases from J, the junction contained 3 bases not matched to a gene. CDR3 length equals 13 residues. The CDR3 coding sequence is TGTGCCAGCAGTTTACTTACAGGGGCTGAAGCTTTCTTT. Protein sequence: CASSLLTGAEAFF.

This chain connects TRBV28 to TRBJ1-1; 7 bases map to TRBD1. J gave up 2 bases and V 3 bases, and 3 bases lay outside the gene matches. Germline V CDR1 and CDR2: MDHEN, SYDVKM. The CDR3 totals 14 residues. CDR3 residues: CASSLTGLNTEAFF. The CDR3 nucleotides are TGTGCCAGCAGTTTGACAGGGCTAAACACTGAAGCTTTCTTT.

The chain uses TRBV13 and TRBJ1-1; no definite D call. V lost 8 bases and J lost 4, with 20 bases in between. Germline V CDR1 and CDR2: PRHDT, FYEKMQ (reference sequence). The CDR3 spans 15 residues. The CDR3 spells CASLFSGGYLTEAFF. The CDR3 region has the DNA TGTGCCAGCCTATTTAGCGGAGGGTATCTCACTGAAGCTTTCTTT.

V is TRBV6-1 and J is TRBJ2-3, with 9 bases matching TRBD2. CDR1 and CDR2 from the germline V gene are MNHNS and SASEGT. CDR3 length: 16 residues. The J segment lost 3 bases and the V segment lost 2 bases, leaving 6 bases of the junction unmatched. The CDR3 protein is CASSELRGGPTDTQYF. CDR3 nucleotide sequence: TGTGCCAGCAGTGAATTGCGGGGGGGTCCGACAGATACGCAGTATTTT.

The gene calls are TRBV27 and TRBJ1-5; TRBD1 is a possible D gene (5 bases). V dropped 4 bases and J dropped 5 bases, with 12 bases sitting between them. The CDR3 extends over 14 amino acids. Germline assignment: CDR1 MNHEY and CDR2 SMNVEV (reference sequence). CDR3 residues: CASSYKGADQPQHF. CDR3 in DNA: TGTGCCAGCAGTTATAAAGGGGCCGATCAGCCCCAGCATTTT.

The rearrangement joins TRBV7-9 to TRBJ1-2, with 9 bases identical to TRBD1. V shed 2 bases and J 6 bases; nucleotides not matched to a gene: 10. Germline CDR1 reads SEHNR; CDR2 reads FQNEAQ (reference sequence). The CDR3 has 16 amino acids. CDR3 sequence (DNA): TGTGCCAGCAGCTTAAGAACAGGGGGCGGACAAAATGGCTACACCTTC. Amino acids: CASSLRTGGGQNGYTF.

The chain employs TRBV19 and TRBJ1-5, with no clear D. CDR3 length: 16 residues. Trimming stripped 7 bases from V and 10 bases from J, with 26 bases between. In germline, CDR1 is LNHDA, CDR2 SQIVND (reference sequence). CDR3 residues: CASTFRVQEGMLPQHF. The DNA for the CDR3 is TGTGCCAGTACCTTTAGGGTCCAGGAGGGAATGTTACCCCAGCATTTT.

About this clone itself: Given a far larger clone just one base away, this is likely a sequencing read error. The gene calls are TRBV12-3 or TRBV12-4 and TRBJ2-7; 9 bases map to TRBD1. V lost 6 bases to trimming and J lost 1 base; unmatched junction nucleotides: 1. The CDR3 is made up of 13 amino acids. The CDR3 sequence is CASRGQGSYEQYF. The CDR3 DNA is TGTGCCAGCAGGGGACAGGGATCCTACGAGCAGTACTTC.

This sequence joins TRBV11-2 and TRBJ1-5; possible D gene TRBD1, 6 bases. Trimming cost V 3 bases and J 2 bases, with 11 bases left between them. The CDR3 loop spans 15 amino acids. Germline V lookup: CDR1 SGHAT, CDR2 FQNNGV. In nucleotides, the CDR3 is TGTGCCAGCAGCTTGGGCAGGGGTGGCAATCAGCCCCAGCATTTT. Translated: CASSLGRGGNQPQHF.

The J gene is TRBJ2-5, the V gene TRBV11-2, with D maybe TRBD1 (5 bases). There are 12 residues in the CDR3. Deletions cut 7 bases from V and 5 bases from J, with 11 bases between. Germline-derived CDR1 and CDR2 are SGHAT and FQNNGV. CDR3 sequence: CASTSGLETQYF. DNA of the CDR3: TGTGCCAGCACCTCAGGGCTGGAGACCCAGTACTTC.

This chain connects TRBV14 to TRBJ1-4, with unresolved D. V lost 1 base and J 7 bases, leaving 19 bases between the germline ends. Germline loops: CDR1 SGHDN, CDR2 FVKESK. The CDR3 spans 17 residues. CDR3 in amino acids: CASSQGRSSFVGEKLFF. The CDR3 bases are TGTGCCAGCAGCCAAGGCAGGTCGTCTTTTGTAGGTGAAAAACTGTTTTTT.

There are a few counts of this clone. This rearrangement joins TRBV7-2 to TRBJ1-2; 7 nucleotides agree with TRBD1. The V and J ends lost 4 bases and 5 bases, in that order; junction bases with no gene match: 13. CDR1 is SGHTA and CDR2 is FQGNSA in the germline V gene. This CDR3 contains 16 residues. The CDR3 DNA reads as TGTGCCAGCAGCTCATGGGGACAGAATACACTATATGGCTACACCTTC. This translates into CASSSWGQNTLYGYTF.

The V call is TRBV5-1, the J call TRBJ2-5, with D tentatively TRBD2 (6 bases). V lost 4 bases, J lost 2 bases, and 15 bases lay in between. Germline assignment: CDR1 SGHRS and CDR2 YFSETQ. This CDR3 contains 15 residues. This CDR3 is CASSPGAGPQETQYF. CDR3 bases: TGCGCCAGCAGCCCCGGTGCGGGGCCGCAAGAGACCCAGTACTTC. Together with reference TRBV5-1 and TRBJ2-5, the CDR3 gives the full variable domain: KAGVTQTPRYLIKTRGQQVTLSCSPISGHRSVSWYQQTPGQGLQFLFEYFSETQRNKGNFPGRFSGRQFSNSRSEMNVSTLELGDSALYLCASSPGAGPQETQYFGPGTRLLVL.

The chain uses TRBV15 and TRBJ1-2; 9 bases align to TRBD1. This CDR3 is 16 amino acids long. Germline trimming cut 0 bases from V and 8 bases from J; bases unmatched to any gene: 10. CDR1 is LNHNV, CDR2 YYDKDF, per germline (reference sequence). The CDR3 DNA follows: TGTGCCACCAGCAGAGATGGTCTACAGGGGGCGCGAGGCTACACCTTC. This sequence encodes CATSRDGLQGARGYTF.

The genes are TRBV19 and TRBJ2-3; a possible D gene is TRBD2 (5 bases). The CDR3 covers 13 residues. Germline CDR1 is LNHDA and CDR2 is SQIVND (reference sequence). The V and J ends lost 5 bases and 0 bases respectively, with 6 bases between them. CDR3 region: CASSRLSTDTQYF. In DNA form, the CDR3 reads TGTGCCAGTAGTCGACTAAGCACAGATACGCAGTATTTT.

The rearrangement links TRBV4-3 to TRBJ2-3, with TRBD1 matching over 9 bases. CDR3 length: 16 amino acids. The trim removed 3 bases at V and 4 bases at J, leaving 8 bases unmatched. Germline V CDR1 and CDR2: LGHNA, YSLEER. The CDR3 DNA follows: TGCGCCAGCAGCCACCTCTGGGACAGGGCATCAGATACGCAGTATTTT. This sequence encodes CASSHLWDRASDTQYF.

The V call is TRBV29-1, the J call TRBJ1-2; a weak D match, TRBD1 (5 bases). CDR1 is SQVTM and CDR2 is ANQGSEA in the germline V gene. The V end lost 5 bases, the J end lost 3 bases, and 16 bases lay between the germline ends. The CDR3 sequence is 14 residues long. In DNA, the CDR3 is TGCAGCGTTTCGTCTTTCGGCAGGGACTATGGCTACACCTTC. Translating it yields CSVSSFGRDYGYTF.

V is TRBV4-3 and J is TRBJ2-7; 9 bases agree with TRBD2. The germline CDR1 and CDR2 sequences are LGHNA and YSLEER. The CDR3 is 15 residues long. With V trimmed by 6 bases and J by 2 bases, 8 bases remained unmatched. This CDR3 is CASRSRLAGTYEQYF. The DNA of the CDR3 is TGCGCCAGCAGATCTCGGCTAGCGGGGACCTACGAGCAGTACTTC.

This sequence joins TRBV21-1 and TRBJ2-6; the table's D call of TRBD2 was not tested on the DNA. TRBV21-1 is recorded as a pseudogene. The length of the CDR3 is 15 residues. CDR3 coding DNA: TGTGCCAGCAGCAAGCGGGGGGTTGGGGCCAACGTCCTGACTTTC. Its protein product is CASSKRGVGANVLTF.

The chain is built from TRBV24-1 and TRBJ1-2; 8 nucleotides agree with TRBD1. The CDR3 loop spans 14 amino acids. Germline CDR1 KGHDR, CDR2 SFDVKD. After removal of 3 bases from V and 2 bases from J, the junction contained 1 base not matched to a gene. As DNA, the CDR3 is TGTGCCACCAGTGATCGGGACAGGAACTATGGCTACACCTTC. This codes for CATSDRDRNYGYTF.

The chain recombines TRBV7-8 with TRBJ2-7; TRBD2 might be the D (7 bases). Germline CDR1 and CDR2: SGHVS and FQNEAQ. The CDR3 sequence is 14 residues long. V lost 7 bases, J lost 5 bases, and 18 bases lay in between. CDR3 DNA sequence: TGTGCCAGCACCGTCAGGGGACTAAGCCACGAGCAGTACTTC. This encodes CASTVRGLSHEQYF.

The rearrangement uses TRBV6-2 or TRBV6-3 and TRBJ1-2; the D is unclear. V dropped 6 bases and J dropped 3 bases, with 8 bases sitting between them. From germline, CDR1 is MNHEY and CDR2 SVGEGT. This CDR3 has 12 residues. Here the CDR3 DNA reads TGTGCCAGCAGCCTCGGAGACTATGGCTACACCTTC. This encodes CASSLGDYGYTF.

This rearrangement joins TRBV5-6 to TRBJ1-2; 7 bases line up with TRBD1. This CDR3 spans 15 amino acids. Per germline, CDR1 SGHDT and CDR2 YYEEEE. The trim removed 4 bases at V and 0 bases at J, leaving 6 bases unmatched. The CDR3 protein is CASSPSGTANYGYTF. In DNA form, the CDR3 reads TGTGCCAGCAGCCCTTCTGGGACAGCTAACTATGGCTACACCTTC.

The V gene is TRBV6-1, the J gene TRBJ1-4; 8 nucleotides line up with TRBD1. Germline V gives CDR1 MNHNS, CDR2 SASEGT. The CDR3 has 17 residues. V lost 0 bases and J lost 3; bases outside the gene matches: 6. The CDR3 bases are TGTGCCAGCAGTGAAGCAATCGGGGACAGGCCTAATGAAAAACTGTTTTTT. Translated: CASSEAIGDRPNEKLFF.

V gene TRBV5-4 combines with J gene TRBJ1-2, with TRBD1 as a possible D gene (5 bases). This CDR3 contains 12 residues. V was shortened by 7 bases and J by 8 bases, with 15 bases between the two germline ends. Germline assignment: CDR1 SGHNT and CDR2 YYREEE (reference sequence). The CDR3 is CASGSGTGGYTF. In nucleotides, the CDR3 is TGTGCCAGCGGTTCCGGGACTGGGGGCTACACCTTC.

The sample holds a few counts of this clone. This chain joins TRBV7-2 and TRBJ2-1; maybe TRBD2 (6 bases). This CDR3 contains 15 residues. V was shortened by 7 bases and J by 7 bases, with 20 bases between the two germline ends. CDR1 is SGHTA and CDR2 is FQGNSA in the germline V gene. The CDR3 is CASTPSYGAGNEQFF. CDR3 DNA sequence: TGTGCCAGCACCCCGTCTTACGGGGCGGGGAATGAGCAGTTCTTC.